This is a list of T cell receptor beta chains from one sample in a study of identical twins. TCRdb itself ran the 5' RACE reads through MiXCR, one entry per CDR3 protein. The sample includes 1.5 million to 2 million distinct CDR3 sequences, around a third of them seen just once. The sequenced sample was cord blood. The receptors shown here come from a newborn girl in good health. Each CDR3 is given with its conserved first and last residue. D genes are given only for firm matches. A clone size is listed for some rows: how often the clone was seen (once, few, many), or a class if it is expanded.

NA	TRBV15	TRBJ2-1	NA	CATSRLRGINEQFF	TGTGCCACCAGCAGATTGAGAGGGATCAATGAGCAGTTCTTC
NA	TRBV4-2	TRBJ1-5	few	CASSQVPQASNQPQHF	TGTGCCAGCAGCCAAGTACCCCAAGCTAGCAATCAGCCCCAGCATTTT
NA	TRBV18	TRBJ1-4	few	CASSPQASGEKLFF	TGTGCCAGCTCACCCCAAGCTTCAGGTGAAAAACTGTTTTTT
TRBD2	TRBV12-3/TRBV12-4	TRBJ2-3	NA	CASSLSAGGFGTDTQYF	TGTGCCAGCAGTTTAAGTGCGGGAGGATTTGGCACAGATACGCAGTATTTT
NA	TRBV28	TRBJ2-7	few	CASRSYYEQYF	TGTGCCAGCAGATCTTACTACGAGCAGTACTTC
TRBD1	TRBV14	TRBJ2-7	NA	CASSQECPGQGCYEQYF	TGTGCCAGCAGCCAAGAATGCCCGGGACAGGGGTGTTACGAGCAGTACTTC
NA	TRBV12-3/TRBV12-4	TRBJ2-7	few	CASRFDQGPTYEQYF	TGTGCCAGCAGGTTTGACCAGGGTCCTACCTACGAGCAGTACTTC
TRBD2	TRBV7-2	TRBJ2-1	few	CASSLMAGGGNNEQFF	TGTGCCAGCAGCTTGATGGCGGGAGGGGGAAACAATGAGCAGTTCTTC
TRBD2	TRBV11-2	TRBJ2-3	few	CASSLIAGGSDTQYF	TGTGCCAGCAGCCTGATAGCGGGAGGATCAGATACGCAGTATTTT
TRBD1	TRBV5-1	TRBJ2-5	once	CASSSNRDRVVNEQYF	TGCGCCAGCAGCTCAAACCGGGACAGGGTTGTAAATGAGCAGTACTTC
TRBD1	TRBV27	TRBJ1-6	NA	CASSFSTGVGSPLHF	TGTGCCAGCAGTTTCTCAACAGGGGTGGGTTCACCCCTCCACTTT
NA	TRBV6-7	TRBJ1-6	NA	CASSRTSLHF	TGTGCCAGCAGTCGTACTTCTCTCCACTTT
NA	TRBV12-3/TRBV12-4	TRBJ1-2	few	CASSLQWANYGYTF	TGTGCCAGCAGTTTGCAGTGGGCTAACTATGGCTACACCTTC
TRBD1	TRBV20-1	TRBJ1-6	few	CSARDQRRTGAINSPLHF	TGCAGTGCTAGAGACCAACGGCGGACAGGCGCGATTAATTCACCCCTCCACTTT
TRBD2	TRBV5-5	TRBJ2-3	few	CASSRAGALTDTQYF	TGTGCCAGCAGCCGAGCGGGAGCCCTTACAGATACGCAGTATTTT
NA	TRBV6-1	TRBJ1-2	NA	CASTDRIFYGYTF	TGTGCCAGCACCGACAGGATATTCTATGGCTACACCTTC
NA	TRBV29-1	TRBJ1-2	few	CSVLAETNYGYTF	TGCAGCGTGCTGGCGGAGACTAACTATGGCTACACCTTC
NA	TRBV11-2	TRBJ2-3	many	CASSFDYTDTQYF	TGTGCCAGCAGCTTTGACTACACAGATACGCAGTATTTT
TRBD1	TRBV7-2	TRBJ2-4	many	CASSLAGGASKNIQYF	TGTGCCAGCAGCTTAGCAGGGGGCGCGTCCAAAAACATTCAGTACTTC
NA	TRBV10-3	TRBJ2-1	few	CAISESGQLSLNEQFF	TGTGCCATCAGTGAGTCAGGTCAGTTGTCCCTCAATGAGCAGTTCTTC
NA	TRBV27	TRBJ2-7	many	CASSLLAGAGEQYF	TGTGCCAGCAGTTTACTTGCCGGGGCAGGAGAGCAGTACTTC
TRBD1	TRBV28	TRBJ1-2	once	CASSGRQGRIYGYTF	TGTGCCAGCAGTGGTCGACAGGGTCGAATCTATGGCTACACCTTC
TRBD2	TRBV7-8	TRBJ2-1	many	CASSFPPQIAGPYNEQFF	TGTGCCAGCAGCTTCCCTCCCCAGATAGCGGGACCCTACAATGAGCAGTTCTTC
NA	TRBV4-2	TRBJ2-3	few	CASSQKALESRTDTQYF	TGTGCCAGCAGCCAAAAAGCGCTAGAGTCCCGCACAGATACGCAGTATTTT
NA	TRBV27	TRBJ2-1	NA	CASSEYGDHNEQFF	TGTGCCAGCAGTGAGTACGGGGACCACAATGAGCAGTTCTTC
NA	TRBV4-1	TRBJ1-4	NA	CASSHGSGGTTNEKLFF	TGCGCCAGCAGCCATGGATCCGGGGGAACAACTAATGAAAAACTGTTTTTT